This T cell receptor beta chain was retrieved from a study of regulatory and conventional T cells in RAG deficiency. CDR1 and CDR2 from the germline V gene are SGHVS and FQNEAQ. The CDR3 contains 14 residues. V was shortened by 1 base and J by 5 bases, with 11 bases between the two germline ends. Blood CD4+ CD25-low CD127-high conventional T cells supplied the genomic DNA template. Broader study findings: Shorter CDR3s in all patient subsets; >85% Treg-Tconv overlap in Omenn.

Profiled with immunoSEQ multiplex PCR; TCRdb holds only in-frame clones, not every one. The data show approximately 46,000 clones, approximately 90% seen once. Notes on this clone: Its antigen is not identified.

These data also formed part of another study, on regulatory T cells. That report notes: The PCR used 52 TRBV and 13 TRBJ primers. Regulatory T cells showed the strongest V-J pair restriction and V/J gene skewing among patient repertoires.

This chain links TRBV7-8 with TRBJ1-1, with D unresolved. The receptor comes from a human donor in good health. Sequencing used CD4+ effector T cells sorted from blood. CDR3 region: CASSLVAGSTEAFF. CDR3 nucleotides: TGTGCCAGCAGCTTAGTGGCAGGATCGACTGAAGCTTTCTTT.